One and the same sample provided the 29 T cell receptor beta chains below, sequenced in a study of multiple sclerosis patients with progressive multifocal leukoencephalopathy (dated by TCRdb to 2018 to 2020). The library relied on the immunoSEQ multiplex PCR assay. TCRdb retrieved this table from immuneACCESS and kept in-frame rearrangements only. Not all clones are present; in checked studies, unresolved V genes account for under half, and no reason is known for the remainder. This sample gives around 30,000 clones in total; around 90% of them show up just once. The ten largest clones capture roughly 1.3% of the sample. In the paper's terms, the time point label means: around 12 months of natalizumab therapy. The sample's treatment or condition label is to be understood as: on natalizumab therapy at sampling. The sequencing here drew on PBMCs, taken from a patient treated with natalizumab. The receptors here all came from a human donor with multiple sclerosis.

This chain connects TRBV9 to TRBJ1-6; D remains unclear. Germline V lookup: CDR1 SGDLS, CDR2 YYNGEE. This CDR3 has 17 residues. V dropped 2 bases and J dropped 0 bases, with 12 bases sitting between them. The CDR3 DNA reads TGTGCCAGCAGCGTGGAGGCCTCTGTCTCCTATAATTCACCCCTCCACTTT. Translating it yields CASSVEASVSYNSPLHF. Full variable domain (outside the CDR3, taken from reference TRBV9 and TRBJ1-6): DSGVTQTPKHLITATGQRVTLRCSPRSGDLSVYWYQQSLDQGLQFLIQYYNGEERAKGNILERFSAQQFPDLHSELNLSSLELGDSALYFCASSVEASVSYNSPLHFGNGTRLTVT.

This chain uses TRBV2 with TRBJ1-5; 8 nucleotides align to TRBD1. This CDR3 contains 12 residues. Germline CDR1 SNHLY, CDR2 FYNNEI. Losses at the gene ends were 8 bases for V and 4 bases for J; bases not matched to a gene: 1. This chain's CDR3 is CASWDRNQPQHF. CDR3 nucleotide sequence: TGTGCCAGCTGGGACAGGAATCAGCCCCAGCATTTT.

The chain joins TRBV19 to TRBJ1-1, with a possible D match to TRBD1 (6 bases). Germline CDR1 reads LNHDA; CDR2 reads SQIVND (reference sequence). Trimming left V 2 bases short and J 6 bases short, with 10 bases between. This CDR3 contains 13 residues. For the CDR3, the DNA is TGTGCCAGTAGTATAACAGGGAGCGCTGAAGCTTTCTTT. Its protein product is CASSITGSAEAFF.

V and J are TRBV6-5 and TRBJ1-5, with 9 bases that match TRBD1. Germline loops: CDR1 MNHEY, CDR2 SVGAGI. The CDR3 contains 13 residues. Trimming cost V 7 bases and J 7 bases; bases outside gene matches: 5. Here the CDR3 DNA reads TGTGCCAGCATCACGGACAGGGGACAGCCCCAGCATTTT. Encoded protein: CASITDRGQPQHF.

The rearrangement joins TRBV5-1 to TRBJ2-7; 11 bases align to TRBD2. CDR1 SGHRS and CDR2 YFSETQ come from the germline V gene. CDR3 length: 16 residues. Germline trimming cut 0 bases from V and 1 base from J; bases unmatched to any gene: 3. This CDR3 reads CASSLAGTSGSYEQYF. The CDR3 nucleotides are TGCGCCAGCAGCTTGGCCGGGACTAGCGGTTCCTACGAGCAGTACTTC.

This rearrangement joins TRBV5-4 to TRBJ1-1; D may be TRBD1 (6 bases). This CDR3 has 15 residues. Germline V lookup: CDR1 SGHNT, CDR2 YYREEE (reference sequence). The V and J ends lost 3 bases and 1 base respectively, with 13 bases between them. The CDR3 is CASSSQQGGNTEAFF. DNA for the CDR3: TGTGCCAGCAGCTCTCAACAGGGAGGGAACACTGAAGCTTTCTTT. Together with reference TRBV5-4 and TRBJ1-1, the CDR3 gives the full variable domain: ETGVTQSPTHLIKTRGQQVTLRCSSQSGHNTVSWYQQALGQGPQFIFQYYREEENGRGNFPPRFSGLQFPNYSSELNVNALELDDSALYLCASSSQQGGNTEAFFGQGTRLTVV.

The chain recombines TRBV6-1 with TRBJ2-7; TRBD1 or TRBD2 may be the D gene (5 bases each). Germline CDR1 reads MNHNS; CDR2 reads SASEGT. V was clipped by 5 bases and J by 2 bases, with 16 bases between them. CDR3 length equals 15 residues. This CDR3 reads CASSKGPGRTYEQYF. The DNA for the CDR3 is TGTGCCAGCAGTAAAGGCCCGGGACGGACCTACGAGCAGTACTTC.

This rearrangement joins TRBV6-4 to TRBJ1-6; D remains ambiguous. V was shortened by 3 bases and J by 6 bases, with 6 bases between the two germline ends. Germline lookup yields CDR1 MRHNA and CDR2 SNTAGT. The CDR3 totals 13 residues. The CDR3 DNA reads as TGTGCCAGCAGTGAGGGAGCTAATTCACCCCTCCACTTT. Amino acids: CASSEGANSPLHF.

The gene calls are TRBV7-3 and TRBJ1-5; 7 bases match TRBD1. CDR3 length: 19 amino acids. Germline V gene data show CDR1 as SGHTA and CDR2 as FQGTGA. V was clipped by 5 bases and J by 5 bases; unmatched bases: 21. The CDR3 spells CASSRRAGTATGMYQPQHF. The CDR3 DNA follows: TGTGCCAGCAGCCGTCGCGCCGGGACAGCGACGGGGATGTATCAGCCCCAGCATTTT. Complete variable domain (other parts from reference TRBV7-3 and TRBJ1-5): GAGVSQTPSNKVTEKGKYVELRCDPISGHTALYWYRQSLGQGPEFLIYFQGTGAADDSGLPNDRFFAVRPEGSVSTLKIQRTERGDSAVYLCASSRRAGTATGMYQPQHFGDGTRLSIL.

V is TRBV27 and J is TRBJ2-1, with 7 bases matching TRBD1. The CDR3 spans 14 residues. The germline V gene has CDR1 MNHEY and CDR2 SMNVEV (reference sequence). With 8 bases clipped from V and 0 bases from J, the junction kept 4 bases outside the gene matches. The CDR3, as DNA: TGTGCCAGCCGGCCAGGGGGCTCCTACAATGAGCAGTTCTTC. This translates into CASRPGGSYNEQFF.

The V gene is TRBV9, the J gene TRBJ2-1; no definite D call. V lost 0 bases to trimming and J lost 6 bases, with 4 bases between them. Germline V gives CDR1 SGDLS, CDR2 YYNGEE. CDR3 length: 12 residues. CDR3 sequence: CASSVGANEQFF. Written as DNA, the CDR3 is TGTGCCAGCAGCGTAGGGGCCAATGAGCAGTTCTTC.

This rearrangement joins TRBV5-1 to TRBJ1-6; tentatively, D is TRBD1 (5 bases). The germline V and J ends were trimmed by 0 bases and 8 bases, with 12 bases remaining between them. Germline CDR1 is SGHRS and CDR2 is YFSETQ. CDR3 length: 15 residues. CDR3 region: CASSLVGREDSPLHF. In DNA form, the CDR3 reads TGCGCCAGCAGCTTGGTCGGCAGGGAGGATTCACCCCTCCACTTT.

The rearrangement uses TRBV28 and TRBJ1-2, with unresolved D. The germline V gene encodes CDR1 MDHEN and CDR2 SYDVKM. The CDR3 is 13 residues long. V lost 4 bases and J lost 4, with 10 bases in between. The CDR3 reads CASSSVRGYGYTF. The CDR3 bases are TGTGCCAGCAGTTCAGTACGTGGCTATGGCTACACCTTC.

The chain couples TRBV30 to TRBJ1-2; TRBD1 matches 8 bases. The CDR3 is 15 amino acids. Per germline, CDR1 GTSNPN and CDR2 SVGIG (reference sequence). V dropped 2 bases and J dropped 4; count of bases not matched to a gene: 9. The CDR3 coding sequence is TGTGCCTGGAGTTCCGGGACAGGCAGATTCTATGGCTACACCTTC. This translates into CAWSSGTGRFYGYTF.

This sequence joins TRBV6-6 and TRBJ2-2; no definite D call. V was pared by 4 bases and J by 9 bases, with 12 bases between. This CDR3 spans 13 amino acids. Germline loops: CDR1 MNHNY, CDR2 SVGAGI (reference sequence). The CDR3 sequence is CASSSSDIRELFF. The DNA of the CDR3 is TGTGCCAGCAGTTCCTCCGACATCCGGGAGCTGTTTTTT.

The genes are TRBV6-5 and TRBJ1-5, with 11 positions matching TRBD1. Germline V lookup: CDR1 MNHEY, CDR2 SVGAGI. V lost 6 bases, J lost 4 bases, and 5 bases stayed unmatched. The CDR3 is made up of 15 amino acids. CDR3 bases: TGTGCCAGCAGCCTCGGGACAGGGGGGAATCAGCCCCAGCATTTT. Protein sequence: CASSLGTGGNQPQHF.

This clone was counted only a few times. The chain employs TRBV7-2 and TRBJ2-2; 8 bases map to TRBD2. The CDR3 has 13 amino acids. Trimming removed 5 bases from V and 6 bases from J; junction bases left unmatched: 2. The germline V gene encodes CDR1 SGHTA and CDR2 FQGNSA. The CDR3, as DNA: TGTGCCAGCAGCGCACTAGCGGCCGGGGAGCTGTTTTTT. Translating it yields CASSALAAGELFF.

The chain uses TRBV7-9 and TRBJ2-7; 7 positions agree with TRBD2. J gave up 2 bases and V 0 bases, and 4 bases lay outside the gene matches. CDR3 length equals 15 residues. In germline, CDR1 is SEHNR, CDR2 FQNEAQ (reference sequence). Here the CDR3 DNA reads TGTGCCAGCAGCTTAGCGCTGGGGGGGGCCTACGAGCAGTACTTC. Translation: CASSLALGGAYEQYF.

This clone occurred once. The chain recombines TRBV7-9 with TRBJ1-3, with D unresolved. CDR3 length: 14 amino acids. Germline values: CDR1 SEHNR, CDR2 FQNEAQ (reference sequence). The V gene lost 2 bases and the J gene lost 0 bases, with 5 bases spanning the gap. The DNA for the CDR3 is TGTGCCAGCAGCTTAACAACCTCTGGAAACACCATATATTTT. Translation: CASSLTTSGNTIYF.

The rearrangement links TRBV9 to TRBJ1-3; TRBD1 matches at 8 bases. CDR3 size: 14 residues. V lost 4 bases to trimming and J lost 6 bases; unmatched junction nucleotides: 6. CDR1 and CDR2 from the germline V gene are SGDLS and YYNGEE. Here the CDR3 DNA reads TGTGCCAGCAGCTACACAGGGGGAGAAAACACCATATATTTT. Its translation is CASSYTGGENTIYF. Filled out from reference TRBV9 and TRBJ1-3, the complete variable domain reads DSGVTQTPKHLITATGQRVTLRCSPRSGDLSVYWYQQSLDQGLQFLIQYYNGEERAKGNILERFSAQQFPDLHSELNLSSLELGDSALYFCASSYTGGENTIYFGEGSWLTVV.

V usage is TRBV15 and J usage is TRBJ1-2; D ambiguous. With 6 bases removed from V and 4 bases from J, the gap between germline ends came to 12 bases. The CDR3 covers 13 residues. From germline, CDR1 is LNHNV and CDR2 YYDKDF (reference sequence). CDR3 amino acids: CATRGLGAYGYTF. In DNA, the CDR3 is TGTGCCACCAGGGGTCTTGGTGCCTATGGCTACACCTTC.

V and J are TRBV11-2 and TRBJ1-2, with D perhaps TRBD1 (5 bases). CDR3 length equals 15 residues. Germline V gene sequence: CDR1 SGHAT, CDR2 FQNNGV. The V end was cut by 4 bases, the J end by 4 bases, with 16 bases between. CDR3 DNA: TGTGCCAGCAGCTCCCGGTTGTCGGGGGTCTATGGCTACACCTTC. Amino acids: CASSSRLSGVYGYTF. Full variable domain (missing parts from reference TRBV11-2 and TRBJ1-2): EAGVAQSPRYKIIEKRQSVAFWCNPISGHATLYWYQQILGQGPKLLIQFQNNGVVDDSQLPKDRFSAERLKGVDSTLKIQPAKLEDSAVYLCASSSRLSGVYGYTFGSGTRLTVV.

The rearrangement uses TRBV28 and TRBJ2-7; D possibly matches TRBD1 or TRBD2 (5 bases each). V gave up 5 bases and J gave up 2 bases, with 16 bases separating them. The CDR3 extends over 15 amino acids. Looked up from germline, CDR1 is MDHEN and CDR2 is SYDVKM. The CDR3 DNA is TGTGCCAGCAGTGGCTCCGGGCAGGGAGCCTACGAGCAGTACTTC. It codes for CASSGSGQGAYEQYF.

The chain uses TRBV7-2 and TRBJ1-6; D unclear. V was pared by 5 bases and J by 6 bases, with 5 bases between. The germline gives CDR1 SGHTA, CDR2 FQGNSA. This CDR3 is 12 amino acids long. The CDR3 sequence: CASSTINSPLHF. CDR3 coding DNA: TGTGCCAGCAGCACCATTAATTCACCCCTCCACTTT. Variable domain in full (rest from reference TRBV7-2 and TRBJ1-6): GAGVSQSPSNKVTEKGKDVELRCDPISGHTALYWYRQSLGQGLEFLIYFQGNSAPDKSGLPSDRFSAERTGGSVSTLTIQRTQQEDSAVYLCASSTINSPLHFGNGTRLTVT.

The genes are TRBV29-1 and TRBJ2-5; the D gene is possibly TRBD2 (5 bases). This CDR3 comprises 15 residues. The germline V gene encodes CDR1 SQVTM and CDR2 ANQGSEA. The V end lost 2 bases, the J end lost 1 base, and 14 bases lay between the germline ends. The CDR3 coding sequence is TGCAGCGTTGAACTGGATCGGGATACCCAAGAGACCCAGTACTTC. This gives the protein CSVELDRDTQETQYF.

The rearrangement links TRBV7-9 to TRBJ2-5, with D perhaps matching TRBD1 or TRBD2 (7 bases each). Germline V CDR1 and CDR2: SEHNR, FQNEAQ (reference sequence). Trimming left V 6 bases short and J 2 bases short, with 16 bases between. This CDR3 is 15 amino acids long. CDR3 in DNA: TGTGCCAGCAGAGGAACAGGGGAGGGACAAGAGACCCAGTACTTC. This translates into CASRGTGEGQETQYF.

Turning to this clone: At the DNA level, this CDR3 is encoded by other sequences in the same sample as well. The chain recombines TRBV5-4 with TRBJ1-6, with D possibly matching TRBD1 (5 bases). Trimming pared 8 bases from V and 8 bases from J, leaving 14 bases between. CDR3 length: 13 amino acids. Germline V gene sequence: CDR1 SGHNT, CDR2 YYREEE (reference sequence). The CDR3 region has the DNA TGTGCCAGTCGGGACGGACTCGATTCACCCCTCCACTTT. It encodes CASRDGLDSPLHF.

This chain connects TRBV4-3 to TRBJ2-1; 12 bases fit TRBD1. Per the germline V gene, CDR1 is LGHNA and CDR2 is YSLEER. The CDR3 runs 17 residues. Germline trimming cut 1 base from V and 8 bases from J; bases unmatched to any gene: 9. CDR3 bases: TGCGCCAGCAGCCAAGCGTTAAGGGACAGGGGGCCCGATGAGCAGTTCTTC. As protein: CASSQALRDRGPDEQFF.

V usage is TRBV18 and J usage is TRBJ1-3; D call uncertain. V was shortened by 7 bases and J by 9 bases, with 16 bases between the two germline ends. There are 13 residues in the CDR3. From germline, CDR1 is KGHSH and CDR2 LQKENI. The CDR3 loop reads CASFETGGGTIYF. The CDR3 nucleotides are TGTGCCAGCTTTGAAACCGGAGGAGGCACCATATATTTT. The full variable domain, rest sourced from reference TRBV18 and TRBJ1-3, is NAGVMQNPRHLVRRRGQEARLRCSPMKGHSHVYWYRQLPEEGLKFMVYLQKENIIDESGMPKERFSAEFPKEGPSILRIQQVVRGDSAAYFCASFETGGGTIYFGEGSWLTVV.